This T cell receptor (beta chain) was recorded in a study of CD4 T cells in relation to SARS-CoV-2 and coronaviruses. Study in general: ViraFEST: approximately 10-day antigen culture of PBMCs, then TCR beta CDR3 sequencing. Median patient age was approximately 38 years, spanning 21 to 72 years.

Data came from immunoSEQ multiplex PCR; TCRdb stores just in-frame clones and leaves some out. The data contain tens of thousands of clones, 75% to 85% of them singletons. This clone has only a few counts. Its specificity is unknown. This receptor was identified in an adult with COVID-19. The sequenced material came from memory CD4+ T cells from PBMCs, cultured in vitro.

The DNA of the CDR3 is TGTGCCAGCACGGGACTAGCCGATGAGCAGTTCTTC. It translates to CASTGLADEQFF. V is TRBV2 and J is TRBJ2-1; TRBD2 matches 9 bases. This CDR3 region has 12 residues. Germline CDR1 and CDR2: SNHLY and FYNNEI. V shed 7 bases and J 8 bases; nucleotides not matched to a gene: 3.